These T cell receptor beta chains were read from a single sample in a study of blood T cell repertoires in COVID-19. Here immunoSEQ multiplex PCR was the method, and the copy in TCRdb shows in-frame clones only, minus some. The sample records about 400,000 clones, roughly 86% being singletons. Sequencing was performed on PBMCs or T cells enriched from blood (not recorded which). All receptors derive from a woman younger than 45 who had recovered from COVID-19. Each CDR3 is given with its conserved first and last residue.

cdr3_length: 13; v_call: TRBV9; cdr3_aa: CASSVVPGYEQYF
cdr3_length: 14; v_call: TRBV7-9; cdr3_aa: CASSSRQVVHEQYF
cdr3_length: 15; v_call: TRBV18; cdr3_aa: CASSPRHTGEETQYF
cdr3_length: 15; v_call: TRBV19; cdr3_aa: CASRTGEGRGQPQHF
cdr3_length: 15; v_call: TRBV27; cdr3_aa: CASRKAGGFYNEQFF
cdr3_length: 17; v_call: TRBV7-2; cdr3_aa: CASSLRQGEPSLVGYTF
cdr3_length: 12; v_call: TRBV29-1; cdr3_aa: CSAQQGVTEAFF
cdr3_length: 13; v_call: TRBV27; cdr3_aa: CASSLTESYEQYF
cdr3_length: 15; v_call: TRBV28; cdr3_aa: CATLPPGRRGDTQYF
cdr3_length: 15; v_call: TRBV9; cdr3_aa: CASSVASTSGGGTFF
cdr3_length: 17; v_call: TRBV4-1; cdr3_aa: CASREMTGSSLRNEQFF
cdr3_length: 11; v_call: TRBV30; cdr3_aa: CAWRAPYGYTF
cdr3_length: 13; v_call: TRBV20-1; cdr3_aa: CSASSGGTYEQYF
cdr3_length: 13; v_call: TRBV5-1; cdr3_aa: CASSRGMNTEAFF
cdr3_length: 14; v_call: TRBV29-1; cdr3_aa: CSAERTSGGGEQYF
cdr3_length: 15; v_call: TRBV6-5; cdr3_aa: CASSLVAGATYEQYF
cdr3_length: 15; v_call: TRBV3-1/TRBV3-2; cdr3_aa: CASSQGTSGRYEQYF
cdr3_length: 15; v_call: TRBV5-1; cdr3_aa: CASSLAGQGASGYTF
cdr3_length: 15; v_call: TRBV6-2/TRBV6-3; cdr3_aa: CASSYRTDSNYGYTF
cdr3_length: 14; v_call: TRBV15; cdr3_aa: CATSVRVTDTEAFF
cdr3_length: 13; v_call: TRBV5-1; cdr3_aa: CASRYTPAGGYTF
cdr3_length: 14; v_call: TRBV11-3; cdr3_aa: CASSPGQANNEQFF
cdr3_length: 13; v_call: TRBV10-3; cdr3_aa: CAIYTDSRNGYTF
cdr3_length: 15; v_call: TRBV3-1/TRBV3-2; cdr3_aa: CASRTGGTYNSPLHF
cdr3_length: 16; v_call: TRBV11-3; cdr3_aa: CASSLDGLVGGNEQFF
cdr3_length: 17; v_call: TRBV28; cdr3_aa: CASSLGTGGAGQETQYF
cdr3_length: 16; v_call: TRBV27; cdr3_aa: CASSLGAGNYLETQYF
cdr3_length: 15; v_call: TRBV28; cdr3_aa: CASSLLDGNNSPLHF
cdr3_length: 15; v_call: TRBV5-4; cdr3_aa: CASRSGQVGAYGYTF
cdr3_length: 15; v_call: TRBV14; cdr3_aa: CASSKGTGGGTEAFF
cdr3_length: 13; v_call: TRBV20-1; cdr3_aa: CSASVGSSYEQYF
cdr3_length: 11; v_call: TRBV2; cdr3_aa: CASPGQEEAFF
cdr3_length: 13; v_call: TRBV19; cdr3_aa: CASLDRGLTEAFF
cdr3_length: 15; v_call: TRBV6-1; cdr3_aa: CASSEAAGFHNEQFF
cdr3_length: 16; v_call: TRBV9; cdr3_aa: CASSVGGLAGRETQYF
cdr3_length: 15; v_call: TRBV5-4; cdr3_aa: CASSLPGQGGTEAFF
cdr3_length: 14; v_call: TRBV5-1; cdr3_aa: CASSLEGANYEQYF
cdr3_length: 13; v_call: TRBV6-5; cdr3_aa: CASRTDLENTIYF
cdr3_length: 15; v_call: TRBV18; cdr3_aa: CASSPPGQAREKLFF
cdr3_length: 14; v_call: TRBV27; cdr3_aa: CASSLSHSSYEQYF
cdr3_length: 18; v_call: TRBV7-8; cdr3_aa: CASSLRLTSGRALDEQFF
cdr3_length: 16; v_call: TRBV5-4; cdr3_aa: CASSSYSGSSYNEQFF
cdr3_length: 12; v_call: TRBV9; cdr3_aa: CASRTGVYGYTF
cdr3_length: 14; v_call: TRBV5-1; cdr3_aa: CASSFDDRNYGYTF
cdr3_length: 17; v_call: TRBV6-1; cdr3_aa: CASSEGREPLAKNIQYF
cdr3_length: 17; v_call: TRBV7-9; cdr3_aa: CASSGPGLTRGAYEQYF
cdr3_length: 16; v_call: TRBV19; cdr3_aa: CASSIWGDLSGNTIYF
cdr3_length: 18; v_call: TRBV18; cdr3_aa: CASSGVGGEQGADYGYTF
cdr3_length: 14; v_call: TRBV2; cdr3_aa: CASSSDRGKETQYF
cdr3_length: 15; v_call: TRBV15; cdr3_aa: CATSRPPPGNTEAFF